This T cell receptor (beta chain) was observed in a study of blood T cell repertoires in COVID-19. CDR3 length equals 12 residues. The V end lost 5 bases, the J end lost 7 bases, and 9 bases lay between the germline ends. Original data processing: It was from reference gene primer amplification that nucleated cell counts were estimated. The assay was immunoSEQ multiplex PCR, and TCRdb's table has in-frame clones only and misses some. V, J and clone size are taken as reported in that table, and D and trimming were inferred from the DNA itself. The data hold tens of thousands of clones, with 85% to 90% observed a single time.

The chain combines TRBV12-3 or TRBV12-4 with TRBJ2-4, with TRBD2 as a possible D gene (5 bases). The sequenced sample consisted of peripheral blood. The clonotype comes from a man aged 50-59 years with acute or convalescent COVID-19. For the CDR3, the DNA is TGTGCCAGCAGTCTTGGCGGGAACATTCAGTACTTC. Encoded protein: CASSLGGNIQYF.